Each of the 31 T cell receptor beta chains below was sequenced from the same sample in a study of T cell responses to AZD1222 COVID-19 vaccine. Generated by immunoSEQ multiplex PCR, the TCRdb table keeps only in-frame clones and is missing some. Of 180,000 or so clones listed, roughly 92% are singletons. The input for sequencing was peripheral blood, taken 28 days after the second AZD1222 dose. These receptors all stem from an adult who received the AZD1222 COVID-19 vaccine.

The chain recombines TRBV27 with TRBJ2-5; 11 bases match TRBD2. The CDR3 consists of 15 residues. Trimming at V came to 4 bases and at J to 3 bases, leaving 4 bases not matched to a gene. CDR1 MNHEY and CDR2 SMNVEV come from the germline V gene (reference sequence). For the CDR3, the DNA is TGTGCCAGCAGTTCCTTTAGCGGGGGGGAAGAGACCCAGTACTTC. Translated, it gives CASSSFSGGEETQYF.

The rearrangement uses TRBV30 and TRBJ1-6; D ambiguous. The V gene's germline CDR1 is GTSNPN and CDR2 SVGIG (reference sequence). There are 14 residues in the CDR3. V was clipped by 0 bases and J by 4 bases, with 7 bases between them. Here the CDR3 DNA reads TGTGCCTGGAGTGTTTCCGCGTATAATTCACCCCTCCACTTT. This gives the protein CAWSVSAYNSPLHF.

The chain couples TRBV2 to TRBJ2-2; 10 bases are a match to TRBD1. V was clipped by 6 bases and J by 2 bases; unmatched bases: 3. The germline CDR1 and CDR2 sequences are SNHLY and FYNNEI. The CDR3 covers 15 residues. Here the CDR3 DNA reads TGTGCCAGCAGGGGACAGGGGCTTAACACCGGGGAGCTGTTTTTT. Residues: CASRGQGLNTGELFF.

This chain links TRBV7-9 with TRBJ2-5; TRBD2 aligns across 9 bases. CDR1 is SEHNR, CDR2 FQNEAQ, per germline (reference sequence). V dropped 5 bases and J dropped 2; count of bases not matched to a gene: 3. The CDR3 has 14 amino acids. CDR3 nucleotides: TGTGCCAGCAGCGCGGGACTAGCACAAGAGACCCAGTACTTC. Its protein is CASSAGLAQETQYF.

The chain joins TRBV5-1 to TRBJ1-3; D gene ambiguous. The V gene lost 0 bases and the J gene lost 4 bases, with 5 bases spanning the gap. The length of the CDR3 is 13 residues. Germline V gene data show CDR1 as SGHRS and CDR2 as YFSETQ. The CDR3 region is CASSLGGGNTIYF. CDR3 nucleotide sequence: TGCGCCAGCAGCTTGGGCGGAGGAAACACCATATATTTT.

Concerning this clone: Additional DNA sequences in this sample encode the identical CDR3. The CDR3 loop reads CASSLTGTYEQYF. The CDR3 nucleotides read TGCGCCAGCAGCTTGACAGGCACCTACGAGCAGTACTTC. The chain is built from TRBV5-1 and TRBJ2-7; a weak D match, TRBD1 (5 bases). The CDR3 totals 13 residues. V was cut by 1 base and J by 2 bases, with 7 bases left in between. CDR1 is SGHRS, CDR2 YFSETQ, per germline.

The chain combines TRBV28 with TRBJ1-5; D remains ambiguous. Germline-derived CDR1 and CDR2 are MDHEN and SYDVKM. V was cut by 5 bases and J by 9 bases, with 14 bases left in between. The CDR3 sequence is 13 residues long. The chain's CDR3 is CASSALARGPQHF. The DNA of the CDR3 is TGTGCCAGCAGTGCCCTGGCCCGGGGGCCCCAGCATTTT.

The sample holds one count of this clone. The V and J genes are TRBV7-8 and TRBJ2-4; D is possibly TRBD1 or TRBD2 (5 bases each). From germline, CDR1 is SGHVS and CDR2 FQNEAQ. V lost 5 bases to trimming and J lost 0 bases, with 14 bases between them. This CDR3 is built from 16 residues. The CDR3 region has the DNA TGTGCCAGCAGCCCCCTCGGGGCTACAGCCAAAAACATTCAGTACTTC. It specifies CASSPLGATAKNIQYF.

This chain links TRBV12-3 or TRBV12-4 with TRBJ1-1; no reliable D call. The V and J ends lost 3 bases and 5 bases respectively, with 7 bases between them. The CDR3 extends over 12 amino acids. The CDR3 region has the DNA TGTGCCAGCAGTTTTCTCCGGACTGAAGCTTTCTTT. Translated, it gives CASSFLRTEAFF.

The gene calls are TRBV27 and TRBJ1-2; tentatively, D is TRBD1 (5 bases). Trimming shortened V by 2 bases and J by 4 bases, and 11 bases separated the two germline ends. The CDR3 runs to 14 residues. Germline values: CDR1 MNHEY, CDR2 SMNVEV (reference sequence). The CDR3 region is CASSLDQGGYGYTF. Here the CDR3 DNA reads TGTGCCAGCAGTTTAGACCAGGGAGGCTATGGCTACACCTTC.

This chain uses TRBV29-1 with TRBJ2-1; D may be TRBD1 (6 bases). This CDR3 is built from 12 residues. The germline gives CDR1 SQVTM, CDR2 ANQGSEA. The V and J ends lost 6 bases and 7 bases respectively, with 13 bases between them. CDR3 coding DNA: TGCAGCGTAAGGACAGAAATAAATGAGCAGTTCTTC. It translates to CSVRTEINEQFF.

The chain employs TRBV27 and TRBJ2-7; D gene ambiguous. In germline, CDR1 is MNHEY, CDR2 SMNVEV (reference sequence). The CDR3 consists of 13 residues. Trimming pared 11 bases from V and 3 bases from J, leaving 17 bases between. Written as DNA, the CDR3 is TGTGCCTCAAAGGACCCGGGCTTCTACGAGCAGTACTTC. Its translation: CASKDPGFYEQYF.

This sequence joins TRBV18 and TRBJ2-2; a possible D gene is TRBD2 (6 bases). The germline CDR1 and CDR2 sequences are KGHSH and LQKENI. This CDR3 region has 16 residues. V was cut by 1 base and J by 5 bases, with 14 bases left in between. The CDR3 bases are TGTGCCAGCTCACCACTAGGGTACGGAGGGACCGGGGAGCTGTTTTTT. Translated: CASSPLGYGGTGELFF.

This chain connects TRBV6-5 to TRBJ1-6; D uncertain. Germline V gene data show CDR1 as MNHEY and CDR2 as SVGAGI. The V end was cut by 5 bases, the J end by 7 bases, with 15 bases between. The CDR3 spans 15 residues. In DNA, the CDR3 is TGTGCCAGCAGTACGGAATACAGATGGAATTCACCCCTCCACTTT. This gives the protein CASSTEYRWNSPLHF.

V gene TRBV6-6 combines with J gene TRBJ1-5; the D is unclear. V was cut by 5 bases and J by 4 bases, with 12 bases left in between. The CDR3 has 14 residues. Germline loops: CDR1 MNHNY, CDR2 SVGAGI (reference sequence). The CDR3 protein is CASSPIDGNQPQHF. CDR3 in DNA: TGTGCCAGCAGTCCTATTGACGGAAATCAGCCCCAGCATTTT.

This rearrangement joins TRBV5-1 to TRBJ1-1; no definite D call. Germline CDR1 is SGHRS and CDR2 is YFSETQ. The CDR3 loop spans 13 amino acids. The V end was cut by 4 bases, the J end by 1 base, with 8 bases between. The CDR3 sequence is CASSEPPNTEAFF. CDR3 nucleotides: TGCGCCAGCAGCGAGCCCCCGAACACTGAAGCTTTCTTT.

The V call is TRBV7-9, the J call TRBJ1-1; no clear D. The CDR3 sequence is 12 residues long. V lost 4 bases and J lost 7, with 10 bases in between. Germline V gene sequence: CDR1 SEHNR, CDR2 FQNEAQ (reference sequence). The CDR3 region has the DNA TGTGCCAGCAGCTGGATGATGGTTGAAGCTTTCTTT. The encoded protein is CASSWMMVEAFF.

The rearrangement joins TRBV5-1 to TRBJ2-7; 12 bases line up with TRBD1. CDR1 is SGHRS and CDR2 is YFSETQ in the germline V gene. This CDR3 is built from 15 residues. V shed 4 bases and J 5 bases; nucleotides not matched to a gene: 7. CDR3 sequence (DNA): TGCGCCAGCAGCACCCCGGGACAGGGGGCCAACGAGCAGTACTTC. This encodes CASSTPGQGANEQYF.

The chain couples TRBV19 to TRBJ1-2, with 7 bases fitting TRBD1. V trimming: 5 bases; J trimming: 6 bases; junction bases outside the gene matches: 9. CDR1 LNHDA and CDR2 SQIVND come from the germline V gene (reference sequence). CDR3 length: 14 amino acids. The CDR3 bases are TGTGCCAGTAGTGTTGGCGGGACAGTTGATGGCTACACCTTC. Its protein product is CASSVGGTVDGYTF.

The chain is built from TRBV7-9 and TRBJ2-1, with D perhaps matching TRBD1 (6 bases). V was shortened by 0 bases and J by 5 bases, with 11 bases between the two germline ends. CDR3 length: 15 residues. Germline CDR1 is SEHNR and CDR2 is FQNEAQ (reference sequence). CDR3 sequence (DNA): TGTGCCAGCAGCTTAGCGGGGACAAGGAACAATGAGCAGTTCTTC. This gives the protein CASSLAGTRNNEQFF.

The genes are TRBV5-1 and TRBJ2-1, with 9 bases fitting TRBD2. CDR1 is SGHRS, CDR2 YFSETQ, per germline. The junction had 13 bases not matched to a gene; V was cut back by 4 bases and J by 5 bases. There are 17 residues in the CDR3. As DNA, the CDR3 is TGCGCCAGCAGCGCAGGGAGTTTTGCGGGGGGGAACAATGAGCAGTTCTTC. Translation gives CASSAGSFAGGNNEQFF.

The chain couples TRBV11-2 to TRBJ2-7; D not certain. Trimming left V 5 bases short and J 2 bases short, with 4 bases between. Germline values: CDR1 SGHAT, CDR2 FQNNGV. This CDR3 contains 11 residues. In DNA, the CDR3 is TGTGCCAGCAGCCAAGCCTACGAGCAGTACTTC. Its protein is CASSQAYEQYF.

The chain is built from TRBV5-6 and TRBJ1-2; a weak D match, TRBD1 (5 bases). Germline CDR1 reads SGHDT; CDR2 reads YYEEEE. The CDR3 extends over 18 amino acids. Trimming shortened V by 1 base and J by 1 base, and 20 bases separated the two germline ends. Here the CDR3 DNA reads TGTGCCAGCAGCTTGTTGACAGAGAGGGCATATGTTAACTATGGCTACACCTTC. Amino acids: CASSLLTERAYVNYGYTF.

The genes are TRBV3-1 (or the pseudogene TRBV3-2) and TRBJ1-2; D unresolved. CDR1 is LGHDT and CDR2 is YNNKEL in the germline V gene (reference sequence). V lost 0 bases to trimming and J lost 4 bases, with 6 bases between them. This CDR3 comprises 13 residues. The CDR3 DNA is TGTGCCAGCAGCCAAGATTGGGGCTATGGCTACACCTTC. It codes for CASSQDWGYGYTF.

The chain links TRBV3-1 (or the pseudogene TRBV3-2) to TRBJ1-4; D not certain. The germline gives CDR1 LGHDT, CDR2 YNNKEL (reference sequence). With 1 base removed from V and 6 bases from J, the gap between germline ends came to 6 bases. This CDR3 spans 13 amino acids. The CDR3 spells CASSQAPDEKLFF. DNA for the CDR3: TGTGCCAGCAGCCAAGCACCAGATGAAAAACTGTTTTTT.

The chain carries TRBV27 and TRBJ1-1, with D possibly TRBD1 on 5 matching bases. The germline gives CDR1 MNHEY, CDR2 SMNVEV (reference sequence). This CDR3 spans 14 amino acids. V gave up 5 bases and J gave up 1 base, with 11 bases separating them. CDR3: CASSASTGNTEAFF. The CDR3 DNA follows: TGTGCCAGCAGTGCCTCTACAGGGAACACTGAAGCTTTCTTT.

The J gene is TRBJ1-1, the V gene TRBV12-5, with a tentative D call TRBD1 (6 bases). Germline V gene data show CDR1 as LGHNT and CDR2 as FRNRAP. The CDR3 is 16 amino acids. V lost 8 bases, J lost 0 bases, and 19 bases lay in between. The CDR3 spells CASRNAEGEMNTEAFF. CDR3 bases: TGTGCTAGTAGAAACGCCGAGGGGGAGATGAACACTGAAGCTTTCTTT.

This chain links TRBV3-1 (or the pseudogene TRBV3-2) with TRBJ1-3; D gene ambiguous. Germline V CDR1 and CDR2: LGHDT, YNNKEL (reference sequence). Trimming left V 1 base short and J 3 bases short, with 16 bases between. CDR3 length: 17 residues. The DNA of the CDR3 is TGTGCCAGCAGCCAAGGAGCCGCGTCAGGCATTGGAAACACCATATATTTT. Translation: CASSQGAASGIGNTIYF.

This chain connects TRBV24-1 to TRBJ1-1, with D possibly matching TRBD1 (6 bases). In germline, CDR1 is KGHDR, CDR2 SFDVKD. The CDR3 is 14 amino acids. Trimming pared 5 bases from V and 1 base from J, leaving 10 bases between. CDR3 sequence: CATSAHRANTEAFF. CDR3 nucleotide sequence: TGTGCCACCAGTGCCCACAGGGCGAACACTGAAGCTTTCTTT.

The chain uses TRBV4-3 and TRBJ1-4; weak D call: TRBD1 (5 bases). The CDR3 consists of 16 residues. Germline CDR1 reads LGHNA; CDR2 reads YSLEER. Between the trimmed V and J ends, which lost 0 bases and 6 bases, there was a span of 14 bases. Here the CDR3 DNA reads TGCGCCAGCAGCCAAGATATTGGGGGGGTGGATGAAAAACTGTTTTTT. This sequence encodes CASSQDIGGVDEKLFF.

The rearrangement joins TRBV13 to TRBJ2-7; D ambiguous. This CDR3 is built from 11 residues. Germline V gene data show CDR1 as PRHDT and CDR2 as FYEKMQ (reference sequence). Trimming removed 5 bases from V and 4 bases from J, with 6 bases in between. CDR3 region: CASSLSYEQYF. The DNA of the CDR3 is TGTGCCAGCAGCCTTAGTTACGAGCAGTACTTC.